This T cell receptor (beta chain) was sequenced in a study of T cell responses to AZD1222 COVID-19 vaccine. As concerns this clone: Antigen unknown.

Clones were read by immunoSEQ multiplex PCR, and TCRdb kept only the in-frame ones, dropping some. The table includes roughly 120,000 clones, around 83% detected once. Findings and limits, study-wide: Sampling that yielded the repertoires occurred only after the peak T cell response. Vaccination with two AZD1222 doses was followed by a rise in Spike-specific TCR breadth and depth. Close to half of all spike-specific TCRs reportedly target regions of the variants that are unmutated.

Second doses at about 4 or about 12 weeks were pooled. The TCR originated in an adult who received the AZD1222 COVID-19 vaccine. The material was peripheral blood, obtained 28 days after the second AZD1222 dose.

Here the CDR3 DNA reads TGTGCCAGCAGCTCGCAAGGAATGGTGGGCACTGAAGCTTTCTTT. It encodes CASSSQGMVGTEAFF. This chain links TRBV11-1 with TRBJ1-1; D unresolved. This CDR3 is built from 15 residues. The V gene's germline CDR1 is SGHAT and CDR2 FQDESV (reference sequence). With 4 bases removed from V and 4 bases from J, the gap between germline ends came to 16 bases.